The 3 T cell receptor beta chains below all came from one sample that was sequenced in a study of shared clonotypes between healthy human individuals. Data came from immunoSEQ multiplex PCR; TCRdb stores just in-frame clones and leaves some out. The sample yields roughly 2.2 million clones, approximately 93% seen once. The sample consisted of naive CD4+ T cells from PBMCs. Subset here: CD45RA+ positively selected. The receptors were sampled from a man aged 18 to 30 in good health. Some clones in this sample may be carry-over from other donors' samples.

The genes are TRBV2 and TRBJ1-5; weak D call: TRBD1 (6 bases). V lost 3 bases and J 7 bases, leaving 16 bases between the germline ends. CDR1 and CDR2 from the germline V gene are SNHLY and FYNNEI. The CDR3 is 15 residues long. The CDR3 loop is CASSDDAGAKQPQHF. The CDR3 DNA sequence: TGTGCCAGCAGTGATGATGCAGGGGCAAAACAGCCCCAGCATTTT.

V is TRBV7-9 and J is TRBJ2-7, with D unresolved. Between the trimmed V and J ends, which lost 5 bases and 2 bases, there was a span of 7 bases. Germline-derived CDR1 and CDR2 are SEHNR and FQNEAQ (reference sequence). The CDR3 length is 12 residues. The CDR3 DNA reads as TGTGCCAGCAGCACGCACCCCTACGAGCAGTACTTC. It encodes CASSTHPYEQYF.

The CDR3 region is CASRHMGRSAYEQYF. In DNA, the CDR3 is TGTGCCAGCAGACATATGGGGCGGTCCGCCTACGAGCAGTACTTC. The V call is TRBV6-1, the J call TRBJ2-7; tentatively, D is TRBD1 (5 bases). V shed 6 bases and J shed 2 bases, with 17 bases lying between them. The CDR3 spans 15 residues. Germline values: CDR1 MNHNS, CDR2 SASEGT.